The 12 T cell receptor beta chains in this list originate from one sample, sequenced in a study of blood T cell repertoires in COVID-19. The method was immunoSEQ multiplex PCR; TCRdb's version includes in-frame clones alone and lacks a portion of them. The sample lists some 110,000 clones, approximately 78% occurring once. Sequencing used peripheral blood. Every receptor here comes from a man aged 65 to 85 with acute or convalescent COVID-19.

The CDR3 sequence is CASSQTMTTSYEQYF. Here the CDR3 DNA reads TGTGCCAGCAGCCAGACAATGACAACCTCCTACGAGCAGTACTTC. The V gene is TRBV3-1 (or the pseudogene TRBV3-2), the J gene TRBJ2-7; D is undetermined. The germline V gene encodes CDR1 LGHDT and CDR2 YNNKEL (reference sequence). V lost 3 bases to trimming and J lost 0 bases, with 12 bases between them. The CDR3 runs to 15 residues.

This clone is a singleton in its sample. V is TRBV2 and J is TRBJ2-1; TRBD1 matches at 7 bases. The V and J ends lost 5 bases and 9 bases, in that order; junction bases with no gene match: 7. Germline loops: CDR1 SNHLY, CDR2 FYNNEI. The CDR3 is made up of 13 amino acids. For the CDR3, the DNA is TGTGCCAGCAGTACAGACAGGGTCGGTGAGCAGTTCTTC. Amino acids: CASSTDRVGEQFF.

The rearrangement joins TRBV5-4 to TRBJ1-1, with 9 bases matching TRBD1. Trimming took 3 bases from V and 5 from J; bases not matched to a gene: 11. The germline V gene encodes CDR1 SGHNT and CDR2 YYREEE (reference sequence). The length of the CDR3 is 16 residues. CDR3 nucleotides: TGTGCCAGCAGCTCCCCTACAGACAGGGGGACGACTGAAGCTTTCTTT. Translating gives CASSSPTDRGTTEAFF.

The chain carries TRBV9 and TRBJ1-4, with D unresolved. Germline V gene lookup returns CDR1 SGDLS and CDR2 YYNGEE. V was shortened by 4 bases and J by 5 bases, with 15 bases between the two germline ends. This CDR3 contains 15 residues. CDR3 amino acids: CASSPNSIENEKLFF. For the CDR3, the DNA is TGTGCCAGCAGCCCGAACAGCATCGAAAATGAAAAACTGTTTTTT. Full variable domain (missing parts from reference TRBV9 and TRBJ1-4): DSGVTQTPKHLITATGQRVTLRCSPRSGDLSVYWYQQSLDQGLQFLIQYYNGEERAKGNILERFSAQQFPDLHSELNLSSLELGDSALYFCASSPNSIENEKLFFGSGTQLSVL.

The chain has TRBV6-5 and TRBJ1-1, with D uncertain. The germline V gene encodes CDR1 MNHEY and CDR2 SVGAGI. CDR3 length: 14 amino acids. Trimming removed 0 bases from V and 8 bases from J, with 13 bases in between. The CDR3 sequence: CASSYSQFALEAFF. CDR3 sequence (DNA): TGTGCCAGCAGTTACTCACAGTTTGCTCTAGAAGCTTTCTTT.

The CDR3 region has the DNA TGTGCCAGCACCCGACAGGGTCAATATAATTCACCCCTCCACTTT. It yields the protein CASTRQGQYNSPLHF. The rearrangement joins TRBV2 to TRBJ1-6, with 7 bases matching TRBD1. CDR1 is SNHLY and CDR2 is FYNNEI in the germline V gene. The V and J ends lost 7 bases and 4 bases, in that order; junction bases with no gene match: 7. This CDR3 is built from 15 residues. The full variable domain, completed using reference TRBV2 and TRBJ1-6, is EPEVTQTPSHQVTQMGQEVILRCVPISNHLYFYWYRQILGQKVEFLVSFYNNEISEKSEIFDDQFSVERPDGSNFTLKIRSTKLEDSAMYFCASTRQGQYNSPLHFGNGTRLTVT.

In its sample, this clone was seen once. This chain uses TRBV7-3 with TRBJ2-2, with D possibly matching TRBD2 (7 bases). The CDR3 has 17 amino acids. Looked up from germline, CDR1 is SGHTA and CDR2 is FQGTGA. Trimming shortened V by 5 bases and J by 4 bases, and 20 bases separated the two germline ends. CDR3 sequence: CASSRFARGASTGELFF. CDR3 coding DNA: TGTGCCAGCAGCCGATTCGCTCGGGGGGCCAGCACCGGGGAGCTGTTTTTT.

This rearrangement joins TRBV21-1 to TRBJ2-1; the DNA was not used to check the table's D call, TRBD1. TRBV21-1 is a pseudogene locus. The CDR3 length is 16 residues. CDR3 nucleotides: TGTGCCAGCAGCAAACAAACAGGGAATACCTACAATGAGCAGTTCTTC. Translated: CASSKQTGNTYNEQFF.

This sequence joins TRBV5-1 and TRBJ1-2; TRBD1 matches at 9 bases. The CDR3 runs to 15 residues. Germline V gene data show CDR1 as SGHRS and CDR2 as YFSETQ. V trimming: 4 bases; J trimming: 3 bases; junction bases outside the gene matches: 7. The CDR3 DNA reads as TGCGCCAGCAGCCCAAGACAGGGGGTTTACTATGGCTACACCTTC. Protein sequence: CASSPRQGVYYGYTF.

This clone was seen more than once but under ten times. V and J are TRBV18 and TRBJ1-1; D may be TRBD1 (5 bases). Germline assignment: CDR1 KGHSH and CDR2 LQKENI. CDR3 length equals 14 residues. Trimming removed 3 bases at V and 1 base at J, with 9 bases between. The chain's CDR3 is CASSPGLKNTEAFF. In DNA, the CDR3 is TGTGCCAGCTCACCGGGACTAAAGAACACTGAAGCTTTCTTT.

This chain connects TRBV27 to TRBJ2-1, with D possibly matching TRBD2 (5 bases). In germline, CDR1 is MNHEY, CDR2 SMNVEV (reference sequence). The V gene lost 3 bases and the J gene lost 5 bases, with 20 bases spanning the gap. CDR3 length equals 17 residues. The CDR3 DNA sequence: TGTGCCAGCAGTTTGCTTGTCGGGGTCGAGAACCACAATGAGCAGTTCTTC. This codes for CASSLLVGVENHNEQFF.

The chain employs TRBV7-9 and TRBJ2-2; 8 bases match TRBD1. This CDR3 comprises 15 residues. V was clipped by 1 base and J by 5 bases; unmatched bases: 3. Germline assignment: CDR1 SEHNR and CDR2 FQNEAQ (reference sequence). The chain's CDR3 is CASSLGQGKTGELFF. The DNA for the CDR3 is TGTGCCAGCAGCTTAGGACAGGGGAAAACCGGGGAGCTGTTTTTT.